The next 17 T cell receptor beta chains were all read from a single sample in a study of T cells after yellow fever vaccination. TCRdb re-called the 5' RACE reads through MiXCR, storing one row per CDR3 protein. The sample lists about 45,000 distinct CDR3 sequences, roughly 7% occurring once. The sequenced sample was CD8+ T cells not binding an NS4B(214-222) dextramer, sorted from PBMCs, obtained 45 days after the yellow fever booster vaccination. The receptors come from a man aged 25-45 years who received the YFV17D yellow fever vaccine.

The CDR3 spells CASSQDGLAGVSNEQFF. In DNA, the CDR3 is TGTGCCAGCAGCCAAGATGGACTAGCGGGAGTTAGCAATGAGCAGTTCTTC. The rearrangement uses TRBV4-2 and TRBJ2-1; 13 nucleotides line up with TRBD2. The CDR3 is 17 amino acids. Trimming cost V 0 bases and J 6 bases; bases outside gene matches: 5. CDR1 LGHNA and CDR2 YNFKEQ come from the germline V gene.

This clonotype was seen many times. This chain links TRBV5-6 with TRBJ2-7; D tentatively fits TRBD1 or TRBD2 (5 bases each). V was pared by 6 bases and J by 3 bases, with 13 bases between. The germline V gene encodes CDR1 SGHDT and CDR2 YYEEEE. This CDR3 has 13 amino acids. The CDR3 spells CASTRDPGYEQYF. Written as DNA, the CDR3 is TGTGCCAGCACTCGGGACCCCGGCTACGAGCAGTACTTC.

Ten or more counts support this clonotype. The rearrangement uses TRBV24-1 and TRBJ2-3, with TRBD1 matching 9 bases. V was pared by 4 bases and J by 2 bases, with 9 bases of the junction left unmatched. Germline V CDR1 and CDR2: KGHDR, SFDVKD. The CDR3 consists of 17 residues. The CDR3 region is CATSETSGTGFTDTQYF. The CDR3 DNA is TGTGCCACCAGTGAGACTTCCGGGACAGGGTTCACAGATACGCAGTATTTT.

This clonotype occurred many times. This chain joins TRBV6-2 or TRBV6-3 and TRBJ2-2; no firm D call. Germline V CDR1 and CDR2: MNHEY, SVGEGT. This CDR3 spans 15 amino acids. V lost 2 bases and J 1 base, leaving 8 bases between the germline ends. As DNA, the CDR3 is TGTGCCAGCAGTTACATGGTGCAGAACACCGGGGAGCTGTTTTTT. It specifies CASSYMVQNTGELFF.

This clonotype was picked up many times. The chain carries TRBV15 and TRBJ2-7, with D possibly matching TRBD2 (5 bases). Germline V CDR1 and CDR2: LNHNV, YYDKDF (reference sequence). V gave up 1 base and J gave up 4 bases, with 14 bases separating them. The CDR3 totals 15 residues. The CDR3, as DNA: TGTGCCACCAGCAGAGCCTGGGAGTCTAGGTACGAGCAGTACTTC. It translates to CATSRAWESRYEQYF.

This clonotype is medium-sized by share. The rearrangement uses TRBV4-3 and TRBJ2-7; D not resolved. Germline CDR1 and CDR2: LGHNA and YSLEER. Trimming stripped 0 bases from V and 5 bases from J, with 8 bases between. The CDR3 consists of 13 residues. The chain's CDR3 is CASSQDYQHEQYF. The CDR3 nucleotides read TGCGCCAGCAGCCAAGACTACCAACACGAGCAGTACTTC.

This clonotype was seen many times. V and J are TRBV24-1 and TRBJ2-1, with 8 bases that match TRBD2. V was pared by 7 bases and J by 5 bases, with 3 bases of the junction left unmatched. Germline V gives CDR1 KGHDR, CDR2 SFDVKD. The CDR3 runs 13 residues. DNA for the CDR3: TGTGCCACCAGGGAGACTAGCGACAATGAGCAGTTCTTC. The encoded protein is CATRETSDNEQFF.

This clonotype was seen many times. This chain links TRBV2 with TRBJ2-5; D unresolved. The V end lost 7 bases, the J end lost 2 bases, and 20 bases lay between the germline ends. CDR1 and CDR2 (germline): SNHLY, FYNNEI. The CDR3 covers 16 residues. CDR3 sequence reads: CASTNGEGFLQETQYF. Written as DNA, the CDR3 is TGTGCCAGCACCAATGGGGAAGGGTTCTTGCAAGAGACCCAGTACTTC.

The gene calls are TRBV4-2 and TRBJ2-1; 8 positions match TRBD2. CDR3 length: 15 amino acids. In germline, CDR1 is LGHNA, CDR2 YNFKEQ. With 4 bases clipped from V and 7 bases from J, the junction kept 9 bases outside the gene matches. The CDR3 nucleotides are TGTGCCAGCAGCCGGAGCGCCGGGACTAGGAATGAGCAGTTCTTC. Protein sequence: CASSRSAGTRNEQFF.

About this clonotype: Possible read error: a much larger clone is one base away. The chain combines TRBV10-2 with TRBJ1-5; D is undetermined. Germline V CDR1 and CDR2: WSHSY, SAAADI. The CDR3 is 13 amino acids. For the CDR3, the DNA is TGCGCCAGCGGTGACGGATTTGATCAGCCCCAGCATTTT. Its translation: CASGDGFDQPQHF.

The table lists this clonotype with many counts. V and J are TRBV6-5 and TRBJ1-2; 12 nucleotides agree with TRBD1. CDR1 is MNHEY and CDR2 is SVGAGI in the germline V gene. The CDR3 sequence is 17 residues long. V lost 6 bases, J lost 6 bases, and 14 bases stayed unmatched. CDR3 sequence reads: CASSGTGGPQGLDGYTF. The CDR3 DNA is TGTGCCAGCAGCGGGACAGGGGGCCCCCAGGGTCTCGATGGCTACACCTTC.

The sample holds many counts of this clonotype. The V call is TRBV28, the J call TRBJ2-5, with D perhaps matching TRBD1 (6 bases). Germline CDR1 MDHEN, CDR2 SYDVKM. The CDR3 sequence is 13 residues long. V was shortened by 7 bases and J by 4 bases, with 13 bases between the two germline ends. CDR3 coding DNA: TGTGCCAGCACCCCGGACAGAGGAGAGACCCAGTACTTC. Translating gives CASTPDRGETQYF. Full variable domain (remainder filled in from reference TRBV28 and TRBJ2-5): DVKVTQSSRYLVKRTGEKVFLECVQDMDHENMFWYRQDPGLGLRLIYFSYDVKMKEKGDIPEGYSVSREKKERFSLILESASTNQTSMYLCASTPDRGETQYFGPGTRLLVL.

This clonotype was detected ten times or more. This chain links TRBV29-1 with TRBJ2-1, with 7 bases identical to TRBD2. J was trimmed by 1 base and V by 1 base; bases with no gene match: 13. The CDR3 consists of 18 residues. The V gene's germline CDR1 is SQVTM and CDR2 ANQGSEA. The DNA for the CDR3 is TGCAGCGTTGAAGGGGGTTACAGCGGGGTTACATCCTACAATGAGCAGTTCTTC. Its protein product is CSVEGGYSGVTSYNEQFF.

This clonotype occurred a few times. The CDR3 nucleotides read TGTGCCAGCAGCTACCTGACAGGTCCGGAGACCCAGTACTTC. It specifies CASSYLTGPETQYF. V gene TRBV14 combines with J gene TRBJ2-5, with D possibly being TRBD1 (6 bases). V lost 5 bases, J lost 5 bases, and 15 bases lay in between. The CDR3 extends over 14 amino acids. The germline gives CDR1 SGHDN, CDR2 FVKESK.

There are many counts of this clonotype. J is TRBJ2-7 and V is TRBV5-8, with D unresolved. This CDR3 region has 13 residues. Germline CDR1 reads SGHTS; CDR2 reads YDEGEE. Trimming shortened V by 7 bases and J by 1 base, and 12 bases separated the two germline ends. The CDR3 DNA reads TGTGCCAGCGACACTGGGCTATCCTACGAGCAGTACTTC. Protein sequence: CASDTGLSYEQYF.

The table lists this clonotype with a few counts. The chain employs TRBV27 and TRBJ2-7; D is possibly TRBD1 or TRBD2 (5 bases each). V was trimmed by 7 bases and J by 6 bases, leaving 10 bases between them. The germline CDR1 and CDR2 sequences are MNHEY and SMNVEV (reference sequence). The CDR3 is 11 residues long. CDR3 loop: CASIWGTEQYF. The CDR3, as DNA: TGTGCCAGCATTTGGGGGACCGAGCAGTACTTC.

This clonotype appeared many times. The rearrangement uses TRBV5-6 and TRBJ1-5, with a possible D match to TRBD1 (5 bases). The germline V gene encodes CDR1 SGHDT and CDR2 YYEEEE. The CDR3 extends over 15 amino acids. Trimming left V 0 bases short and J 3 bases short, with 10 bases between. The CDR3 DNA sequence: TGTGCCAGCAGCTTGGCCGGGGGTTTCAATCAGCCCCAGCATTTT. It codes for CASSLAGGFNQPQHF.